This TCR beta chain was observed in a study of blood T cell repertoires in COVID-19. For the study at large: Nucleic acid was either cDNA or gDNA, and it came from T cells, B-cell-depleted T cells, or PBMCs.

The authors' processing: Reference gene primer amplification in the assay estimated nucleated cell counts. Produced via immunoSEQ multiplex PCR; TCRdb's table is partial and in-frame only. That table furnishes V, J and clone size, whereas the DNA furnished D and trimming. The data hold tens of thousands of clones, with more than 80% observed a single time. Trimming took 0 bases from V and 4 from J; bases not matched to a gene: 8. Per germline, CDR1 MGHRA and CDR2 YSYEKL. CDR3 length equals 18 residues. The V gene is TRBV4-1, the J gene TRBJ2-3, with TRBD2 identical over 12 bases. Sequenced material: peripheral blood. The TCR comes from a human donor in a cohort sampled during active COVID-19. CDR3 sequence: CASSQEGLAGGQADTQYF. CDR3 nucleotide sequence: TGCGCCAGCAGCCAAGAGGGGCTAGCGGGGGGGCAAGCAGATACGCAGTATTTT.